The 24 T cell receptor beta chains below all came from one sample that was sequenced in a study of T-cell reconstitution after alpha-beta-depleted transplantation in children. Unique molecular identifiers featured in how the TCRbeta library was prepared. Each CDR3 protein gets one entry after TCRdb re-called the PCR reads with MiXCR. The sample yields 450,000 to 550,000 distinct CDR3 sequences, 10% to 12% seen once. Sequenced material: PBMCs, mostly from graft donor cells, taken 180 days after TCRalphabeta/CD19-depleted stem cell transplant. The receptors were gathered from a female patient aged 2-9 years who had a stem cell transplant for aplastic anemia, so the T cells may come from the graft donor.

This clonotype was picked up many times. V usage is TRBV5-1 and J usage is TRBJ2-2, with D maybe TRBD1 (5 bases). V was cut by 10 bases and J by 7 bases, with 17 bases left in between. The CDR3 extends over 13 amino acids. Germline V gene sequence: CDR1 SGHRS, CDR2 YFSETQ. The CDR3 sequence: CAGRRAELGELFF. DNA of the CDR3: TGCGCCGGACGCAGGGCCGAGCTCGGGGAGCTGTTTTTT.

The rearrangement links TRBV24-1 to TRBJ2-1; D tentatively fits TRBD1 or TRBD2 (6 bases each). Germline loops: CDR1 KGHDR, CDR2 SFDVKD. There are 16 residues in the CDR3. The V end lost 3 bases, the J end lost 2 bases, and 13 bases lay between the germline ends. The CDR3 sequence: CATSDGGGWTYNEQFF. CDR3 DNA: TGTGCCACCAGTGATGGAGGGGGGTGGACCTACAATGAGCAGTTCTTC.

In its sample, this clonotype was seen a few times. The chain has TRBV14 and TRBJ2-7; no firm D call. Germline loops: CDR1 SGHDN, CDR2 FVKESK. The CDR3 covers 17 residues. V shed 0 bases and J shed 4 bases, with 19 bases lying between them. Written as DNA, the CDR3 is TGTGCCAGCAGCCAAGATCGCCGCCGCGAATTCCCTTACGAGCAGTACGTC. Amino acid sequence: CASSQDRRREFPYEQYV.

This chain uses TRBV5-1 with TRBJ2-1, with TRBD1 matching 12 bases. The length of the CDR3 is 19 residues. The germline gives CDR1 SGHRS, CDR2 YFSETQ. V was pared by 2 bases and J by 2 bases, with 11 bases of the junction left unmatched. CDR3 coding DNA: TGCGCCAGCAGCTTCCCCGGGACAGGGGGCCCAATGGCCTACAATGAGCAGTTCTTC. It encodes CASSFPGTGGPMAYNEQFF.

The chain recombines TRBV19 with TRBJ2-7; D is ambiguous. This CDR3 has 12 amino acids. Deletions cut 3 bases from V and 1 base from J, with 4 bases between. CDR1 and CDR2 (germline): LNHDA, SQIVND (reference sequence). In DNA, the CDR3 is TGTGCCAGTAGTATCAATTCCTACGAGCAGTACTTC. Residues: CASSINSYEQYF.

V and J are TRBV20-1 and TRBJ2-2; D unresolved. Trimming took off 2 bases at V and 1 base at J, with 11 bases between the two ends. The germline gives CDR1 DFQATT, CDR2 SNEGSKA (reference sequence). CDR3 length: 15 residues. CDR3 in DNA: TGCAGTGCTAGAAGGCTCGCCTGGAACACCGGGGAGCTGTTTTTT. Its protein is CSARRLAWNTGELFF.

This clonotype has more than one count but fewer than ten. The chain employs TRBV7-3 and TRBJ2-1; 9 nucleotides agree with TRBD2. V lost 3 bases, J lost 9 bases, and 6 bases stayed unmatched. The CDR3 covers 14 residues. Per germline, CDR1 SGHTA and CDR2 FQGTGA. The CDR3 reads CASSFLAGSGEQFF. CDR3 sequence (DNA): TGTGCCAGCAGCTTTCTAGCGGGGTCGGGTGAGCAGTTCTTC.

The chain links TRBV18 to TRBJ2-2; TRBD1 might be the D (6 bases). V gave up 4 bases and J gave up 0 bases, with 18 bases separating them. The CDR3 extends over 18 amino acids. CDR1 KGHSH and CDR2 LQKENI come from the germline V gene. The CDR3 sequence is CASSLTLVGGSNTGELFF. CDR3 nucleotide sequence: TGTGCCAGCTCACTGACCCTCGTAGGGGGTTCGAACACCGGGGAGCTGTTTTTT.

The sample holds a few counts of this clonotype. The chain uses TRBV29-1 and TRBJ2-1; 11 bases map to TRBD2. CDR3 length: 19 residues. J gave up 6 bases and V 2 bases, and 18 bases lay outside the gene matches. Germline-derived CDR1 and CDR2 are SQVTM and ANQGSEA. CDR3 bases: TGCAGCGTTGAACCCCGGGGTGAACTAGCGGGAGAAAGGGGCAATGAGCAGTTCTTC. As protein: CSVEPRGELAGERGNEQFF.

The chain joins TRBV15 to TRBJ2-1, with 11 bases that match TRBD2. Trimming cost V 3 bases and J 9 bases; bases outside gene matches: 10. Per the germline V gene, CDR1 is LNHNV and CDR2 is YYDKDF (reference sequence). The CDR3 is 16 amino acids. CDR3: CATSSSGRAIFSEQFF. DNA for the CDR3: TGTGCCACCAGCAGTAGCGGGAGGGCCATTTTTAGTGAGCAGTTCTTC.

The V and J genes are TRBV12-3 or TRBV12-4 and TRBJ2-1; D could derive from TRBD1 or TRBD2 (7 bases each). The V end lost 4 bases, the J end lost 8 bases, and 30 bases lay between the germline ends. This CDR3 is built from 19 residues. The CDR3 region has the DNA TGTGCCAGCAGTTACGGTCGCGTGGGACAGCGGGGCTTGAGCGATGAGCAGTTCTTC. Translated, it gives CASSYGRVGQRGLSDEQFF.

A few counts support this clonotype. V usage is TRBV6-5 and J usage is TRBJ2-2; D remains unclear. Germline values: CDR1 MNHEY, CDR2 SVGAGI. The CDR3 is made up of 14 amino acids. Trimming left V 2 bases short and J 6 bases short, with 10 bases between. The CDR3 loop is CASSYLSMAGELFF. As DNA, the CDR3 is TGTGCCAGCAGTTACCTCAGTATGGCCGGGGAGCTGTTTTTT.

The V gene is TRBV7-9, the J gene TRBJ1-2; no clear D. The germline V gene encodes CDR1 SEHNR and CDR2 FQNEAQ (reference sequence). This CDR3 has 14 amino acids. V lost 0 bases and J 10 bases, leaving 15 bases between the germline ends. CDR3 loop: CASSLAGGSNDYTF. The DNA of the CDR3 is TGTGCCAGCAGCTTAGCGGGAGGGTCGAATGACTACACCTTC.

This clonotype was detected a few times. The CDR3 nucleotides read TGCGCCAGCAGCTTGTGGTTAGGGACAGGGGGCACTGAAGCTTTCTTT. Residues: CASSLWLGTGGTEAFF. The chain uses TRBV5-1 and TRBJ1-1; 11 bases are shared with TRBD1. Germline V gives CDR1 SGHRS, CDR2 YFSETQ. Losses at the gene ends were 1 base for V and 4 bases for J; bases not matched to a gene: 6. The CDR3 length is 16 residues.

This clonotype turned up a few times. The chain recombines TRBV29-1 with TRBJ1-2; no firm D call. CDR1 is SQVTM and CDR2 is ANQGSEA in the germline V gene. The V gene lost 4 bases and the J gene lost 3 bases, with 6 bases spanning the gap. The CDR3 has 11 amino acids. The CDR3 sequence is CSVAIDYGYTF. CDR3 nucleotides: TGCAGCGTTGCGATAGACTATGGCTACACCTTC. The whole variable domain, remainder taken from reference TRBV29-1 and TRBJ1-2, is SAVISQKPSRDICQRGTSLTIQCQVDSQVTMMFWYRQQPGQSLTLIATANQGSEATYESGFVIDKFPISRPNLTFSTLTVSNMSPEDSSIYLCSVAIDYGYTFGSGTRLTVV.

This clonotype appeared a few times. The chain uses TRBV9 and TRBJ2-3; a weak D match, TRBD2 (5 bases). Germline-derived CDR1 and CDR2 are SGDLS and YYNGEE. Trimming removed 2 bases at V and 2 bases at J, with 9 bases between. This CDR3 has 14 amino acids. The CDR3 is CASSVTGNTDTQYF. CDR3 in DNA: TGTGCCAGCAGCGTTACCGGGAACACAGATACGCAGTATTTT.

This clonotype was counted many times. V usage is TRBV5-1 and J usage is TRBJ2-2; D gene unclear. V was shortened by 5 bases and J by 3 bases, with 14 bases between the two germline ends. This CDR3 is 15 amino acids long. Germline CDR1 and CDR2: SGHRS and YFSETQ. CDR3 residues: CASSFSLYHTGELFF. The CDR3 nucleotides are TGCGCCAGCAGTTTCTCACTTTACCACACCGGGGAGCTGTTTTTT.

This clonotype was detected only a few times. V gene TRBV20-1 combines with J gene TRBJ1-6, with 7 bases fitting TRBD1. CDR1 is DFQATT and CDR2 is SNEGSKA in the germline V gene (reference sequence). CDR3 size: 15 residues. Trimming at V came to 2 bases and at J to 3 bases, leaving 4 bases not matched to a gene. For the CDR3, the DNA is TGCAGTGCTAGAACGAGGGACAGCTATAATTCACCCCTCCACTTT. Translated, it gives CSARTRDSYNSPLHF.

This CDR3 reads CASSTDRGREGYTF. For the CDR3, the DNA is TGTGCCAGCAGCACTGACAGGGGGCGAGAGGGCTACACCTTC. The chain is built from TRBV7-2 and TRBJ1-2; 10 positions match TRBD1. This CDR3 spans 14 amino acids. The V gene end was trimmed by 5 bases and the J gene end by 8 bases; junction bases not matched to a gene: 8. The germline V gene encodes CDR1 SGHTA and CDR2 FQGNSA.

This clonotype was picked up a small number of times. The chain combines TRBV28 with TRBJ2-7, with 7 nucleotides matching TRBD2. The germline V gene encodes CDR1 MDHEN and CDR2 SYDVKM. V was pared by 5 bases and J by 7 bases, with 11 bases of the junction left unmatched. This CDR3 has 14 residues. CDR3 amino acids: CASSPQRGRREQYF. DNA for the CDR3: TGTGCCAGCAGTCCCCAGCGGGGACGTCGGGAGCAGTACTTC.

The chain employs TRBV9 and TRBJ2-7; TRBD2 is a possible D gene (6 bases). CDR1 is SGDLS, CDR2 YYNGEE, per germline. V lost 2 bases, J lost 7 bases, and 19 bases lay in between. This CDR3 region has 15 residues. This CDR3 reads CASSVLSGLAGEQYF. CDR3 DNA sequence: TGTGCCAGCAGCGTTTTAAGCGGGCTTGCTGGAGAGCAGTACTTC.

In this sample, this clonotype turned up a few times. V is TRBV7-9 and J is TRBJ2-1; perhaps TRBD1 as D (6 bases). The CDR3 totals 16 residues. Germline V lookup: CDR1 SEHNR, CDR2 FQNEAQ (reference sequence). With 3 bases removed from V and 2 bases from J, the gap between germline ends came to 14 bases. The CDR3 is CASSLGKGVAYNEQFF. The CDR3 DNA is TGTGCCAGCAGCTTGGGGAAGGGGGTAGCCTACAATGAGCAGTTCTTC.

This chain uses TRBV28 with TRBJ2-7; 10 bases fit TRBD1. From germline, CDR1 is MDHEN and CDR2 SYDVKM. The CDR3 spans 15 residues. V was pared by 5 bases and J by 5 bases, with 9 bases of the junction left unmatched. For the CDR3, the DNA is TGTGCCAGCAGTCCTTCCCGGGACAGGGGCAACGAGCAGTACTTC. Protein: CASSPSRDRGNEQYF.

This clonotype was observed many times. The chain joins TRBV7-9 to TRBJ2-7, with D perhaps assigned TRBD1 or TRBD2 (5 bases each). Germline CDR1 and CDR2: SEHNR and FQNEAQ (reference sequence). This CDR3 is built from 14 residues. Trimming took off 3 bases at V and 6 bases at J, with 15 bases between the two ends. This CDR3 is CASSFRDGGAEQYF. CDR3 nucleotides: TGTGCCAGCAGCTTCCGGGACGGAGGAGCCGAGCAGTACTTC.